Each of the 25 T cell receptor beta chains below was sequenced from the same sample in a study of T cell responses to AZD1222 COVID-19 vaccine. Generated by immunoSEQ multiplex PCR, the TCRdb table keeps only in-frame clones and is missing some. The sample yields about 180,000 clones, about 90% seen once. This sample comprised peripheral blood, obtained 28 days after the second AZD1222 dose. These receptors were obtained from an adult who received the AZD1222 COVID-19 vaccine.

Remarks on this clone: In the same sample, other DNA sequences code for this CDR3. The chain links TRBV9 to TRBJ2-7, with D perhaps being TRBD1 or TRBD2 (6 bases each). The CDR3 totals 15 residues. The germline V and J ends were trimmed by 0 bases and 0 bases, with 10 bases remaining between them. CDR1 and CDR2 from the germline V gene are SGDLS and YYNGEE. CDR3 bases: TGTGCCAGCAGCGTAGGGGGGGACACCTCCTACGAGCAGTACTTC. It codes for CASSVGGDTSYEQYF. Full variable domain (outside the CDR3, taken from reference TRBV9 and TRBJ2-7): DSGVTQTPKHLITATGQRVTLRCSPRSGDLSVYWYQQSLDQGLQFLIQYYNGEERAKGNILERFSAQQFPDLHSELNLSSLELGDSALYFCASSVGGDTSYEQYFGPGTRLTVT.

This chain connects TRBV5-1 to TRBJ2-3; a possible D gene is TRBD2 (6 bases). This CDR3 is 15 amino acids long. The germline gives CDR1 SGHRS, CDR2 YFSETQ. Trimming removed 6 bases at V and 0 bases at J, with 14 bases between. The CDR3 region is CASNWRGSSTDTQYF. The CDR3 DNA follows: TGCGCCAGCAATTGGAGGGGATCTAGCACAGATACGCAGTATTTT.

V gene TRBV2 combines with J gene TRBJ1-5, with 8 bases lining up with TRBD1. Germline loops: CDR1 SNHLY, CDR2 FYNNEI. Germline trimming cut 0 bases from V and 7 bases from J; bases unmatched to any gene: 5. The CDR3 covers 15 residues. CDR3: CASSEAPQGAQPQHF. In DNA, the CDR3 is TGTGCCAGCAGTGAAGCGCCGCAGGGGGCCCAGCCCCAGCATTTT.

V and J are TRBV7-3 and TRBJ1-3; 7 nucleotides line up with TRBD1. The CDR3 sequence is 15 residues long. After removal of 2 bases from V and 2 bases from J, the junction contained 3 bases not matched to a gene. Germline V CDR1 and CDR2: SGHTA, FQGTGA. This chain's CDR3 is CASSLQGGPGNTIYF. CDR3 sequence (DNA): TGTGCCAGCAGCTTACAAGGGGGCCCTGGAAACACCATATATTTT.

The chain recombines TRBV11-2 with TRBJ1-4; maybe TRBD1 (6 bases). Per germline, CDR1 SGHAT and CDR2 FQNNGV. Trimming removed 7 bases at V and 7 bases at J, with 16 bases between. The CDR3 has 14 amino acids. CDR3 sequence (DNA): TGTGCCAGCACCCCCGGGGGGGCGGGTGAAAAACTGTTTTTT. This codes for CASTPGGAGEKLFF.

The chain joins TRBV15 to TRBJ2-3, with D unclear. The CDR3 sequence is 16 residues long. From germline, CDR1 is LNHNV and CDR2 YYDKDF (reference sequence). V was cut by 3 bases and J by 2 bases, with 15 bases left in between. CDR3 in DNA: TGTGCCACCAGCAGCCATTTGGCTAGGCTCACAGATACGCAGTATTTT. Translating it yields CATSSHLARLTDTQYF.

The CDR3 loop is CASSSEPAYGYTF. As DNA, the CDR3 is TGTGCCAGCAGTTCGGAACCCGCCTATGGCTACACCTTC. The chain combines TRBV28 with TRBJ1-2; D is undetermined. This CDR3 is built from 13 residues. Per the germline V gene, CDR1 is MDHEN and CDR2 is SYDVKM. Trimming stripped 4 bases from V and 4 bases from J, with 10 bases between.

The J gene is TRBJ2-7, the V gene TRBV9; perhaps D is TRBD1 or TRBD2 (5 bases each). The V end lost 0 bases, the J end lost 3 bases, and 13 bases lay between the germline ends. The CDR3 length is 15 residues. Germline assignment: CDR1 SGDLS and CDR2 YYNGEE. The CDR3, as DNA: TGTGCCAGCAGCGTAGCTTTAGGGACCCACTACGAGCAGTACTTC. Encoded protein: CASSVALGTHYEQYF.

This chain connects TRBV3-1 (or the pseudogene TRBV3-2) to TRBJ2-2, with D possibly matching TRBD2 (5 bases). Trimming left V 4 bases short and J 7 bases short, with 22 bases between. The CDR3 runs to 17 residues. Germline CDR1 reads LGHDT; CDR2 reads YNNKEL (reference sequence). CDR3 region: CASSPTVWTNRGGELFF. DNA for the CDR3: TGTGCCAGCAGCCCAACCGTCTGGACGAACCGGGGCGGGGAGCTGTTTTTT.

This clone was counted between two and nine times. The rearrangement joins TRBV21-1 to TRBJ1-2; the table's TRBD1 call for D was not verified on the DNA. TRBV21-1 is annotated as a pseudogene. CDR3 size: 17 residues. The DNA of the CDR3 is TGTGCCAGCAGCAAATACCCCTGGTTTACAGGGGACTATGGCTACACCTTC. The encoded protein is CASSKYPWFTGDYGYTF.

The chain joins TRBV5-4 to TRBJ1-6; 9 nucleotides match TRBD1. Germline CDR1 and CDR2: SGHNT and YYREEE (reference sequence). This CDR3 has 15 amino acids. J lost 7 bases, V lost 4 bases, and 6 bases had no gene match. CDR3: CASSPGTGSNSPLHF. The CDR3 nucleotides are TGTGCCAGCAGCCCAGGGACAGGGAGCAATTCACCCCTCCACTTT.

The V call is TRBV27, the J call TRBJ1-2; no firm D call. CDR3 length equals 17 residues. CDR1 is MNHEY, CDR2 SMNVEV, per germline (reference sequence). V shed 2 bases and J shed 1 base, with 17 bases lying between them. The CDR3 sequence: CASSLGNGRNLNYGYTF. The CDR3 bases are TGTGCCAGCAGTTTAGGTAACGGACGTAACCTTAACTATGGCTACACCTTC.

CDR3 in amino acids: CASSIRGAGNEKLFF. CDR3 sequence (DNA): TGTGCCAGCAGCATTCGGGGGGCGGGTAATGAAAAACTGTTTTTT. The chain uses TRBV11-2 and TRBJ1-4; TRBD1 might be the D (6 bases). CDR3 size: 15 residues. Germline CDR1 reads SGHAT; CDR2 reads FQNNGV. The V end was cut by 5 bases, the J end by 4 bases, with 14 bases between.

The chain uses TRBV28 and TRBJ1-1; D remains ambiguous. Germline V lookup: CDR1 MDHEN, CDR2 SYDVKM. The CDR3 extends over 13 amino acids. The V end was cut by 6 bases, the J end by 0 bases, with 8 bases between. CDR3 in DNA: TGTGCCAGCAGCCTTATCATGAACACTGAAGCTTTCTTT. Translating gives CASSLIMNTEAFF.

The chain carries TRBV30 and TRBJ1-4, with D possibly matching TRBD1 (6 bases). The CDR3 totals 16 residues. V gave up 2 bases and J gave up 3 bases, with 16 bases separating them. The germline gives CDR1 GTSNPN, CDR2 SVGIG (reference sequence). This CDR3 is CAWSMKGGLPNEKLFF. The DNA of the CDR3 is TGTGCCTGGAGTATGAAGGGGGGCTTGCCTAATGAAAAACTGTTTTTT.

The chain uses TRBV5-1 and TRBJ2-3; D tentatively reads TRBD1 or TRBD2 (6 bases each). CDR1 and CDR2 (germline): SGHRS, YFSETQ. CDR3 size: 16 residues. Trimming cost V 1 base and J 0 bases, with 12 bases left between them. This CDR3 reads CASSLYGGRSTDTQYF. CDR3 sequence (DNA): TGCGCCAGCAGCTTGTACGGGGGCCGAAGCACAGATACGCAGTATTTT.

The CDR3 nucleotides are TGTGCCTGGAGTGTCCCATACAGGGTTGGAAACACCATATATTTT. It codes for CAWSVPYRVGNTIYF. V is TRBV30 and J is TRBJ1-3; possibly TRBD1 for D (6 bases). Trimming removed 0 bases at V and 3 bases at J, with 12 bases between. The V gene's germline CDR1 is GTSNPN and CDR2 SVGIG (reference sequence). This CDR3 has 15 amino acids.

V gene TRBV18 combines with J gene TRBJ2-7; a weak D match, TRBD1 (6 bases). Per the germline V gene, CDR1 is KGHSH and CDR2 is LQKENI. Trimming cost V 5 bases and J 3 bases, with 14 bases left between them. The CDR3 contains 14 residues. The CDR3 region is CASSSRTVYYEQYF. In DNA, the CDR3 is TGTGCCAGCTCATCACGGACAGTTTACTACGAGCAGTACTTC.

CDR3 DNA sequence: TGTGCCAGCAGTTTATACAGGGGGTCGTTTAACTATGGCTACACCTTC. Its protein is CASSLYRGSFNYGYTF. The chain employs TRBV27 and TRBJ1-2; 8 bases agree with TRBD1. Germline V gene sequence: CDR1 MNHEY, CDR2 SMNVEV (reference sequence). Losses at the gene ends were 1 base for V and 1 base for J; bases not matched to a gene: 5. The CDR3 sequence is 16 residues long.

The chain combines TRBV5-1 with TRBJ2-5; either TRBD1 or TRBD2 may supply D (5 bases each). The germline CDR1 and CDR2 sequences are SGHRS and YFSETQ. CDR3 length: 15 residues. V shed 4 bases and J shed 2 bases, with 15 bases lying between them. The chain's CDR3 is CASSIQGTEQETQYF. The CDR3 nucleotides are TGCGCCAGCAGCATACAAGGGACCGAACAAGAGACCCAGTACTTC. Full variable domain (missing parts from reference TRBV5-1 and TRBJ2-5): KAGVTQTPRYLIKTRGQQVTLSCSPISGHRSVSWYQQTPGQGLQFLFEYFSETQRNKGNFPGRFSGRQFSNSRSEMNVSTLELGDSALYLCASSIQGTEQETQYFGPGTRLLVL.

This chain links TRBV2 with TRBJ2-1; D not resolved. Germline values: CDR1 SNHLY, CDR2 FYNNEI. This CDR3 is built from 15 residues. Trimming took 1 base from V and 0 from J, leaving 7 bases between them. CDR3 loop: CASSEEPSSYNEQFF. CDR3 sequence (DNA): TGTGCCAGCAGTGAAGAGCCAAGCTCCTACAATGAGCAGTTCTTC. Full variable domain (outside the CDR3, taken from reference TRBV2 and TRBJ2-1): EPEVTQTPSHQVTQMGQEVILRCVPISNHLYFYWYRQILGQKVEFLVSFYNNEISEKSEIFDDQFSVERPDGSNFTLKIRSTKLEDSAMYFCASSEEPSSYNEQFFGPGTRLTVL.

The chain recombines TRBV28 with TRBJ2-7; D is perhaps TRBD1 (5 bases). The CDR3 covers 15 residues. The V gene's germline CDR1 is MDHEN and CDR2 SYDVKM. The V gene lost 11 bases and the J gene lost 4 bases, with 24 bases spanning the gap. The CDR3, as DNA: TGTGCCTCCCAGGGATACGGTAGTTCTTTTTACGAGCAGTACTTC. Translation gives CASQGYGSSFYEQYF.

The table lists this clone with a few counts. The chain combines TRBV7-2 with TRBJ1-2; 8 nucleotides agree with TRBD1. There are 16 residues in the CDR3. Per germline, CDR1 SGHTA and CDR2 FQGNSA. V dropped 5 bases and J dropped 8; count of bases not matched to a gene: 16. CDR3 coding DNA: TGTGCCAGCAGCGCGGGGGCCCCAGGGGGCTATGGGGGCTACACCTTC. As protein: CASSAGAPGGYGGYTF.

In the case of this clone: This CDR3 is also generated by other DNA sequences in the sample. The V call is TRBV6-5, the J call TRBJ1-5; 8 bases fit TRBD1. This CDR3 has 14 residues. The J segment lost 4 bases and the V segment lost 4 bases, leaving 3 bases of the junction unmatched. Germline assignment: CDR1 MNHEY and CDR2 SVGAGI. The CDR3 sequence: CASSLTGDNQPQHF. CDR3 coding DNA: TGTGCCAGCAGTTTGACAGGGGATAATCAGCCCCAGCATTTT.

This chain links TRBV7-9 with TRBJ1-5, with D possibly being TRBD1 (6 bases). In germline, CDR1 is SEHNR, CDR2 FQNEAQ (reference sequence). The CDR3 length is 15 residues. Trimming removed 5 bases from V and 5 bases from J, with 16 bases in between. The CDR3, as DNA: TGTGCCAGCAGCAAAGGCCAGCAGGGGTATCAGCCCCAGCATTTT. Protein product: CASSKGQQGYQPQHF.